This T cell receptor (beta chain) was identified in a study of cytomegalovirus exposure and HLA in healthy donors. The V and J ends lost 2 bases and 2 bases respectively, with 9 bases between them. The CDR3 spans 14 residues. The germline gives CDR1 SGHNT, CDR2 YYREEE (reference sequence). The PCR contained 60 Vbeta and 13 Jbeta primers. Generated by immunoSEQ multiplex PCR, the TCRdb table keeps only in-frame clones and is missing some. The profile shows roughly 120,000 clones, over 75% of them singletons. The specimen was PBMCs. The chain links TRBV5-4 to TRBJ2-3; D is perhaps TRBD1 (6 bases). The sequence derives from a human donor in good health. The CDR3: CASSLTGITDTQYF. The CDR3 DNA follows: TGTGCCAGCAGCTTAACAGGGATCACAGATACGCAGTATTTT.